Listed below are T cell receptor beta chains from one sample, sequenced in a study of blood T cell repertoires in COVID-19. This table comes from immunoSEQ multiplex PCR, and its TCRdb copy is limited to in-frame clones, with some not included. The sample holds 130,000 to 150,000 clones, 80% seen once. Sequencing was carried out using peripheral blood. These receptors originate from a man in his 60s with active or convalescent COVID-19. Both conserved end residues are part of each CDR3. The D gene is left open where the match is weak. The size of a clone is reported for some rows only, either as once, few or many, or as a class for expanded clones.

J gene: TRBJ2-7; D gene: TRBD2; V gene: TRBV28; clone size: .; CDR3 protein: CASSLTSRGGAKSYEQYF; CDR3 DNA: TGTGCCAGCAGCTTAACCTCCCGGGGAGGGGCAAAATCCTACGAGCAGTACTTC
J gene: TRBJ2-7; D gene: TRBD2; V gene: TRBV9; clone size: .; CDR3 protein: CASSVATSGLYEQYF; CDR3 DNA: TGTGCCAGCAGCGTAGCGACTAGCGGCTTATACGAGCAGTACTTC
J gene: TRBJ2-5; D gene: .; V gene: TRBV6-6; clone size: .; CDR3 protein: CASSYQGQETQYF; CDR3 DNA: TGTGCCAGCAGTTATCAGGGGCAAGAGACCCAGTACTTC
J gene: TRBJ2-3; D gene: .; V gene: TRBV7-3; clone size: .; CDR3 protein: CASSLTPNLGGGTDTQYF; CDR3 DNA: TGTGCCAGCAGCTTAACACCTAATTTGGGTGGCGGGACAGATACGCAGTATTTT
J gene: TRBJ2-3; D gene: TRBD2; V gene: TRBV30; clone size: .; CDR3 protein: CAWNLGAGGGTDTQYF; CDR3 DNA: TGTGCCTGGAACCTGGGAGCGGGAGGCGGCACAGATACGCAGTATTTT
J gene: TRBJ1-3; D gene: .; V gene: TRBV28; clone size: .; CDR3 protein: CASSLDNSGNTIYF; CDR3 DNA: TGTGCCAGCAGTTTAGACAACTCTGGAAACACCATATATTTT
J gene: TRBJ2-5; D gene: .; V gene: TRBV10-3; clone size: .; CDR3 protein: CAISEWRVETQYF; CDR3 DNA: TGTGCCATCAGTGAATGGCGGGTCGAGACCCAGTACTTC
J gene: TRBJ2-5; D gene: .; V gene: TRBV13; clone size: few; CDR3 protein: CASRQAREETQYF; CDR3 DNA: TGTGCCAGCAGACAGGCCCGAGAGGAGACCCAGTACTTC
J gene: TRBJ1-4; D gene: TRBD1; V gene: TRBV7-9; clone size: .; CDR3 protein: CASSPGQGNEKLFF; CDR3 DNA: TGTGCCAGCAGCCCGGGACAGGGGAATGAAAAACTGTTTTTT
J gene: TRBJ1-4; D gene: .; V gene: TRBV21-1; clone size: .; CDR3 protein: CASSTLDRAGPTNEKLFF; CDR3 DNA: TGTGCCAGCAGCACGCTGGACAGGGCCGGACCAACTAATGAAAAACTGTTTTTT
J gene: TRBJ2-1; D gene: .; V gene: TRBV19; clone size: .; CDR3 protein: CASSFQGLNEQFF; CDR3 DNA: TGTGCCAGTAGTTTCCAGGGGCTCAATGAGCAGTTCTTC
J gene: TRBJ1-6; D gene: .; V gene: TRBV7-3; clone size: once; CDR3 protein: CASSLRGDYNSPLHF; CDR3 DNA: TGTGCCAGCAGCTTAAGGGGGGACTATAATTCACCCCTCCACTTT
J gene: TRBJ1-6; D gene: TRBD1; V gene: TRBV6-1; clone size: .; CDR3 protein: CASSGRDRGRLNNSPLHF; CDR3 DNA: TGTGCCAGCAGTGGCCGGGACAGGGGACGGCTGAATAATTCACCCCTCCACTTT
J gene: TRBJ2-1; D gene: .; V gene: TRBV7-9; clone size: few; CDR3 protein: CASSSGQGWVYNEQFF; CDR3 DNA: TGTGCCAGCAGCTCCGGGCAGGGTTGGGTTTACAATGAGCAGTTCTTC
J gene: TRBJ2-5; D gene: TRBD1; V gene: TRBV29-1; clone size: .; CDR3 protein: CSDIQGTVEETQYF; CDR3 DNA: TGCAGCGATATACAGGGGACGGTTGAAGAGACCCAGTACTTC
J gene: TRBJ2-1; D gene: .; V gene: TRBV7-6; clone size: .; CDR3 protein: CASSFLQGGNEQFF; CDR3 DNA: TGTGCCAGCAGCTTCCTACAGGGTGGGAATGAGCAGTTCTTC
J gene: TRBJ2-3; D gene: .; V gene: TRBV29-1; clone size: .; CDR3 protein: CSGRDWSTDTQYF; CDR3 DNA: TGCAGCGGTAGGGACTGGAGCACAGATACGCAGTATTTT
J gene: TRBJ1-1; D gene: TRBD1; V gene: TRBV7-8; clone size: .; CDR3 protein: CASSISGTGNTEAFF; CDR3 DNA: TGTGCCAGCAGCATATCCGGGACAGGGAACACTGAAGCTTTCTTT
J gene: TRBJ1-4; D gene: TRBD1; V gene: TRBV18; clone size: .; CDR3 protein: CASSPLPGGGEKLFF; CDR3 DNA: TGTGCCAGCTCACCACTTCCAGGGGGCGGTGAAAAACTGTTTTTT
J gene: TRBJ2-7; D gene: TRBD2; V gene: TRBV20-1; clone size: .; CDR3 protein: CSASPSGEHEQYF; CDR3 DNA: TGCAGTGCTAGTCCCAGCGGGGAGCACGAGCAGTACTTC
J gene: TRBJ1-2; D gene: .; V gene: TRBV15; clone size: .; CDR3 protein: CATSRGGALYGYTF; CDR3 DNA: TGTGCCACCAGCAGAGGGGGCGCCCTCTATGGCTACACCTTC
J gene: TRBJ1-4; D gene: .; V gene: TRBV7-8; clone size: .; CDR3 protein: CASSFGAGDNEKLFF; CDR3 DNA: TGTGCCAGCAGCTTCGGTGCGGGGGATAATGAAAAACTGTTTTTT
J gene: TRBJ1-1; D gene: .; V gene: TRBV24-1; clone size: .; CDR3 protein: CATSRGNTEAFF; CDR3 DNA: TGTGCCACCAGTAGGGGGAACACTGAAGCTTTCTTT
J gene: TRBJ1-1; D gene: TRBD1; V gene: TRBV9; clone size: few; CDR3 protein: CASSIGQGSGTEAFF; CDR3 DNA: TGTGCCAGCAGCATCGGACAGGGTTCGGGCACTGAAGCTTTCTTT
J gene: TRBJ2-2; D gene: .; V gene: TRBV7-9; clone size: .; CDR3 protein: CASSLGTTNTGELFF; CDR3 DNA: TGTGCCAGCAGCTTAGGGACAACGAACACCGGGGAGCTGTTTTTT
J gene: TRBJ2-2; D gene: .; V gene: TRBV2; clone size: .; CDR3 protein: CASNRDRAASNTGELFF; CDR3 DNA: TGTGCCAGCAACAGAGACCGAGCAGCTTCGAACACCGGGGAGCTGTTTTTT
J gene: TRBJ1-5; D gene: .; V gene: TRBV5-1; clone size: .; CDR3 protein: CASSLVGGNQPQHF; CDR3 DNA: TGCGCCAGCAGCTTAGTGGGCGGCAATCAGCCCCAGCATTTT
J gene: TRBJ1-4; D gene: .; V gene: TRBV28; clone size: .; CDR3 protein: CASWAPLAEKLFF; CDR3 DNA: TGTGCCAGCTGGGCCCCCCTGGCCGAAAAACTGTTTTTT
J gene: TRBJ1-1; D gene: .; V gene: TRBV27; clone size: .; CDR3 protein: CASSGNQGMKAFF; CDR3 DNA: TGTGCCAGCAGTGGCAATCAGGGTATGAAAGCTTTCTTT
J gene: TRBJ2-2; D gene: .; V gene: TRBV5-1; clone size: .; CDR3 protein: CASSLVRETGELFF; CDR3 DNA: TGCGCCAGCAGCTTGGTTCGGGAAACCGGGGAGCTGTTTTTT
J gene: TRBJ2-1; D gene: TRBD2; V gene: TRBV27; clone size: .; CDR3 protein: CAVGLGNNEQFF; CDR3 DNA: TGTGCGGTAGGACTAGGGAACAATGAGCAGTTCTTC